The source of this T cell receptor (beta chain) is a study of cytomegalovirus exposure and HLA in healthy donors. In its sample, this clone was seen once. The target antigen is unknown. One end of the junction fails to match germline, which may point to a read error. The CDR3 is 13 residues long. CDR1 SGHTS and CDR2 YDEGEE come from the germline V gene. Vbeta (60) and Jbeta (13) primers were used in the PCR. The assay was immunoSEQ multiplex PCR, and TCRdb's table has in-frame clones only and misses some. Of about 50,000 clones detected, about three quarters appear once; the ten largest clones hold 2.5% to 3%. Points from the study as a whole: Altogether, more than 150 TCR beta chains were recorded as cytomegalovirus-associated.

The sequence was collected from a woman in her thirties or forties in good health and CMV-seropositive. The chain links TRBV5-8 to TRBJ1-1; unclear D gene. Input material: PBMCs. The CDR3 loop is CASSLERNTEAFF. The CDR3 DNA is TGTGCCAGCAGCTTGGAGAGGAACACCGAAGCTTTCTTT.